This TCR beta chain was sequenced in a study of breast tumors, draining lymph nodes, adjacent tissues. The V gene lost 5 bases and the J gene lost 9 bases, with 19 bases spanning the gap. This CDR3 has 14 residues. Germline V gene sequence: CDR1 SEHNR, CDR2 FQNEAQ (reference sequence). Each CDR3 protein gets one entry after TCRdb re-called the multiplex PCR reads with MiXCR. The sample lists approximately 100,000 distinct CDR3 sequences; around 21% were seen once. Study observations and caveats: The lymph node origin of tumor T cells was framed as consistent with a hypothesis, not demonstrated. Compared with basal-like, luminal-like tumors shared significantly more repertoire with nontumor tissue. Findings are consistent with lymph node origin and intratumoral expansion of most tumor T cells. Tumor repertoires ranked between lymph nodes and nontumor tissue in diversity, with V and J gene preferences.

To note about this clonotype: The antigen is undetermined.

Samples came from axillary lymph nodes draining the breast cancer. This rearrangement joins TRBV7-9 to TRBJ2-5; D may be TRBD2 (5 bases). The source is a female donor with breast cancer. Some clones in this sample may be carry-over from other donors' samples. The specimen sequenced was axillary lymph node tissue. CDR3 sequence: CASSGYREGGPQYF. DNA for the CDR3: TGTGCCAGCAGCGGCTACCGGGAAGGCGGGCCCCAGTACTTC.